This T cell receptor beta chain was profiled in a study of cytomegalovirus exposure and HLA in healthy donors (dated by TCRdb to the late 2010s). Regarding the research as a whole: A later analysis indicated that the 130 or so validation repertoires were generated on the platform also employed for the roughly 730 repertoires of the first cohort. The study was designed to test whether signatures of past pathogen exposure could be identified by cataloging public T cell receptors. In addition to the first cohort of 650 to 800 subjects, a separate validation cohort of 100 to 150 different subjects was used. The study combined high-throughput TCR immunosequencing, statistical association of individual TCRs with disease status, and machine learning to predict cytomegalovirus infection status. Broad study findings and their caveats: Three of the identified cytomegalovirus-associated TCR beta chains were confirmed in vitro to be specific for cytomegalovirus antigens. Across donors, most TCR sequences were observed very rarely, whereas some public TCRs were present in many individuals. All 120 or so repertoires were used to score co-occurrence in the validation cohort in a later analysis, because that analysis had no HLA typing for the cohort. A later analysis found that TCRs clustered in the first cohort also tended to co-occur in the 120 validation repertoires, with approximately 95% of cluster scores above 0. It was suggested by the authors that the approach could potentially be generalized to other disease states and immunological phenotypes. A total of around 150 TCR beta chains were listed by the study as associated with cytomegalovirus. The classifier was reported to diagnose cytomegalovirus status with high specificity and sensitivity in both the original and validation cohorts.

The donors belonged to the validation cohort of over a hundred subjects, which was separate from the roughly 680-subject first cohort. The library came from the immunoSEQ multiplex PCR assay. Processing in the source paper ran as follows. A statistical classification framework was developed to diagnose cytomegalovirus status using the catalog of TCR beta chain sequences. The table was pulled from immuneACCESS by TCRdb, which kept in-frame rearrangements only. Such tables lose some clones; where checked, under half of the loss comes from unresolved V genes, and the rest has no known cause. That table furnishes V, J and clone size, whereas the DNA furnished D and trimming. In all, the sample holds a few hundred thousand clones, and more than 80% of those were seen once. In total, the top ten clones hold 0.75% to 0.85% of the sample. Turning to this clone: Its antigen is unknown. Base quality data are lacking; no much larger clone is found one base away.

The CDR3 has 20 amino acids, counting the end cysteine and phenylalanine. The CDR3 DNA has 60 bases and is translated from base 1. The CDR1 and CDR2 encoded by the germline V gene are SNHLY and FYNNEI. Unmatched junction bases come to 10, with V trimmed by 0 bases and J by 0 bases. The chain was built from TRBV2 and TRBJ2-6; 8 bases in the junction line up with TRBD1. Input material: PBMCs. This clonotype originated in a woman aged 18-29 years in good health and CMV-seronegative. The CDR3 sequence is CASSEALLQGGLSGANVLTF. The nucleotide sequence is TGTGCCAGCAGTGAAGCGCTATTACAGGGGGGACTCTCTGGGGCCAACGTCCTGACTTTC.